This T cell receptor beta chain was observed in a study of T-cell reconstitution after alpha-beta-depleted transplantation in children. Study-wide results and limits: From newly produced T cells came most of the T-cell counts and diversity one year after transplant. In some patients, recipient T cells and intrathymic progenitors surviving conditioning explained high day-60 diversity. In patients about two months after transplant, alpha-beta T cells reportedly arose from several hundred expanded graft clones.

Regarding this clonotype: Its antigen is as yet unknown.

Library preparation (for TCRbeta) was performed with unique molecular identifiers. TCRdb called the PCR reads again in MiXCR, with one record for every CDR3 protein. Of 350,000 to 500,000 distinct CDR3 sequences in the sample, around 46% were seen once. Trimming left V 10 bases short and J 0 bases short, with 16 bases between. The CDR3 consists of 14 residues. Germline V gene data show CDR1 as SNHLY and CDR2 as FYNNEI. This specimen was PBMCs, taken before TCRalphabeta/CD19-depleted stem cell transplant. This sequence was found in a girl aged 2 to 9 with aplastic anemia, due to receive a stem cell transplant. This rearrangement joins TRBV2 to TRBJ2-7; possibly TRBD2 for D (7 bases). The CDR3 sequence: CATGRGASSYEQYF. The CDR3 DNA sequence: TGTGCCACTGGACGGGGGGCCTCCTCCTACGAGCAGTACTTC.